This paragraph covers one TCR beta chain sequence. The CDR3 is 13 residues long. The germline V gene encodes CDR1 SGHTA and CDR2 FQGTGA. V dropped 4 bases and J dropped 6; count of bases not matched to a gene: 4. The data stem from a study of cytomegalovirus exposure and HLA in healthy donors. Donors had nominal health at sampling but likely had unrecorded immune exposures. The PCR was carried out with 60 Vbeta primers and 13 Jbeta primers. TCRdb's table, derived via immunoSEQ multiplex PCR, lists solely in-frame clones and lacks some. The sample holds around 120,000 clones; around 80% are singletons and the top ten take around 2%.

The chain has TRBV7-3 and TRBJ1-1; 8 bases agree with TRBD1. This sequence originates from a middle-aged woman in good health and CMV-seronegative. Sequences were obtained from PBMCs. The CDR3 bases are TGTGCCAGCAGCTCGACAGGGGCCGCTGAAGCTTTCTTT. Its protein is CASSSTGAAEAFF.